The entry below describes one T cell receptor (beta chain). TCRdb's table, derived via immunoSEQ multiplex PCR, lists solely in-frame clones and lacks some. The table shows about 42,000 clones, with around 82% occurring only once. This entry comes from a study of blood T cell repertoires in COVID-19. For the study at large: The United States, Italy and Spain were the sources of the acute and convalescent COVID-19 samples.

The material sequenced was peripheral blood. The TCR sequence derives from a man older than 75 with acute or convalescent COVID-19.

CDR3 protein: CASSGTRGNSPLHF. CDR3 in DNA: TGCGCCAGCAGCGGGACACGGGGCAATTCACCCCTCCACTTT. The gene calls are TRBV5-1 and TRBJ1-6, with D perhaps TRBD1 (6 bases). CDR1 is SGHRS, CDR2 YFSETQ, per germline. Trimming pared 4 bases from V and 7 bases from J, leaving 12 bases between. The CDR3 length is 14 residues. The variable domain in full, with the rest retrieved from reference TRBV5-1 and TRBJ1-6, is KAGVTQTPRYLIKTRGQQVTLSCSPISGHRSVSWYQQTPGQGLQFLFEYFSETQRNKGNFPGRFSGRQFSNSRSEMNVSTLELGDSALYLCASSGTRGNSPLHFGNGTRLTVT.